The clone carrying this T cell receptor beta chain was seen at least ten times. The antigen remains unidentified. This entry is derived from a study of T-cell reconstitution after alpha-beta-depleted transplantation in children. This CDR3 is 18 amino acids long. Trimming removed 1 base at V and 1 base at J, with 20 bases between. Germline assignment: CDR1 DFQATT and CDR2 SNEGSKA (reference sequence). Preparing the TCRbeta library involved the use of unique molecular identifiers. Each CDR3 protein gets one entry after TCRdb re-called the PCR reads with MiXCR. The sample holds some 100,000 distinct CDR3 sequences; less than 25% are singletons and the top ten take about a fifth. Overall study findings and caveats: A year had passed since transplant, and T-cell counts and diversity by then came mostly from newly produced T cells. Several hundred graft clones that had expanded were reportedly the source of alpha-beta T cells about two months after transplant.

Sequenced material: PBMCs, taken before TCRalphabeta/CD19-depleted stem cell transplant. The receptor comes from a boy younger than 10 with acute lymphoblastic leukemia, due to receive a stem cell transplant. The chain couples TRBV20-1 to TRBJ2-1; TRBD2 might be the D (6 bases). The CDR3 DNA reads as TGCAGTGCTAGAGGCACCGGCGGAGGGGTTTCATCCTACAATGAGCAGTTCTTC. Translation gives CSARGTGGGVSSYNEQFF.